This T cell receptor (beta chain) originates from a study of blood T cells in healthy people across ages. This CDR3 has 14 residues. The V and J ends lost 1 base and 4 bases respectively, with 10 bases between them. CDR1 is SEHNR and CDR2 is FQNEAQ in the germline V gene (reference sequence). This clonotype was detected ten times or more. Primed by a sample-barcoded 5' primer and a J-beta primer mix, a second PCR proceeded for roughly 6 to 12 cycles. Via MiXCR, TCRdb re-called the 5' RACE reads, giving one row per CDR3 protein. The sample has some 1,500,000 distinct CDR3 sequences; 40% to 45% are singletons.

The origin of this receptor is a woman younger than 35 in good health. The rearrangement links TRBV7-9 to TRBJ1-2; D is unclear. Sequenced sample: blood. The CDR3 sequence is CASSLEGPGYGYTF. In nucleotides, the CDR3 is TGTGCCAGCAGCTTAGAGGGCCCTGGCTATGGCTACACCTTC.